This T cell receptor (beta chain) was found in a study of T-cell memory formation after mild COVID-19. In the study overall: In these data, TCR clusters were largely donor specific.

Using constant-segment primers, 5'RACE produced TCR alpha and TCR beta cDNA libraries carrying sample barcodes and UMIs. TCRdb re-analysed the 5' RACE reads in MiXCR, keeping a single row per CDR3 protein. The sample gives fewer than 400,000 distinct CDR3 sequences, 15% to 20% of which show up once; about 22% is in the top ten. About this clonotype: Its antigen remains unknown.

Study results and caveats: Clones shrinking from day 15 to 85 showed even CD4/CD8 mixes; later expanders tilted CD4+. Confirmation was lacking for SARS-CoV-2 specificity of second-wave clones that peaked on day 37.

Germline V CDR1 and CDR2: LGHDT, YNNKEL (reference sequence). With 3 bases clipped from V and 5 bases from J, the junction kept 10 bases outside the gene matches. This CDR3 region has 16 residues. Sequenced material: PBMCs or a T cell subset sorted from them (not recorded which). The chain joins TRBV3-1 to TRBJ2-5, with 9 bases that match TRBD2. The clonotype comes from a man aged 18 to 30 who had mild COVID-19 (a few samples of this study predate the infection). Cell type and time point are not known. In DNA form, the CDR3 reads TGTGCCAGCAGCCAGGGTCGAGCGGGGGGTGGGGAGACCCAGTACTTC. This translates into CASSQGRAGGGETQYF.